This TCR beta chain came from a study of graft-versus-host responses after intestinal transplantation. Study-level background: Each transplant was multivisceral, liver-intestinal, or isolated intestinal. For around 3 years after anti-thymocyte globulin induction, all recipients took tacrolimus and steroids. Whole-study findings and limits: GvH clonotypes were identified within recipient marrow, with a subset emerging first in ileum or blood. Circulating GvH clones peaking coincided with falling HvG clones soon after transplant.

TCRdb's table, derived via immunoSEQ multiplex PCR, lists solely in-frame clones and lacks some. The table lists 75,000 to 100,000 clones, over 80% of them singletons. This clone appeared a few times. Its matching antigen is unknown. Germline loops: CDR1 SGHRS, CDR2 YFSETQ. The CDR3 is 12 residues long. Trimming shortened V by 4 bases and J by 2 bases, and 3 bases separated the two germline ends. This rearrangement joins TRBV5-1 to TRBJ2-2, with no clear D. The origin of this receptor is a human donor who received an intestinal transplant. This specimen was unstimulated CD8+ T cells sorted from spleen or lymph node cells, taken before intestinal transplant. CDR3 in DNA: TGCGCCAGCAGCGACAACACCGGGGAGCTGTTTTTT. The encoded protein is CASSDNTGELFF.